This T cell receptor (beta chain) was sequenced in a study of CD8+CD57+ T cells in acquired aplastic anemia. Study-level background: DNA from sorted CD4+ and CD8+ cells averaged roughly 3.2 ug. General observations from the study: CD8+ Simpson's diversity in patients was not significantly different from that in controls.

The ends lost 7 bases at V and 4 bases at J; junction bases unmatched: 6. CDR1 WSHSY and CDR2 SAAADI come from the germline V gene. This CDR3 has 14 residues. Concerning this clonotype itself: Its specificity is unknown.

Profiling of TCR beta VDJ combinations and CDR3 sequences used genomic DNA as template. TCRdb fed the reads into MiXCR, producing one record per CDR3 protein. Counted here are approximately 170,000 distinct CDR3 sequences, around 50% occurring once; the ten biggest clones make up 16%. The sequence was obtained from a human donor in good health, serving as a control. Source material: sorted CD4+, CD8+, or CD8+CD57+ T cells (not recorded which) from PBMCs. This chain joins TRBV10-2 and TRBJ1-2, with 10 positions matching TRBD1. The CDR3 coding sequence is TGCGCCAGCAACGCCGGGACAGGGGTCTATGGCTACACCTTC. Its protein is CASNAGTGVYGYTF.